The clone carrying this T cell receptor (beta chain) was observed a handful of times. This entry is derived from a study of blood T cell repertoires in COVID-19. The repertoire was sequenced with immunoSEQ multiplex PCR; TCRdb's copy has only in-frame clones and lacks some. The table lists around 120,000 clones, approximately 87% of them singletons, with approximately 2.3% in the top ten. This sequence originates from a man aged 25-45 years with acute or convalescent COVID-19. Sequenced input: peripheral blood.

The CDR3 DNA is TGTGCCAGCAGTTACGAGCCTAGTTCCGTCGAGAAGCAGTTCTTC. It is translated as CASSYEPSSVEKQFF. The V gene is TRBV6-2 or TRBV6-3, the J gene TRBJ2-1, with D unclear. With 2 bases removed from V and 11 bases from J, the gap between germline ends came to 19 bases. Germline-derived CDR1 and CDR2 are MNHEY and SVGEGT. CDR3 size: 15 residues.